Below are 8 T cell receptor beta chains sequenced from a single sample in a study of T-cell reconstitution after alpha-beta-depleted transplantation in children. Molecular barcoding with unique molecular identifiers was used for the TCRbeta library. MiXCR, run by TCRdb on the PCR reads, gives a single entry per CDR3 protein. The sample yields hundreds of thousands of distinct CDR3 sequences, roughly an eighth seen once. Sequences were derived from PBMCs from the stem cell graft donor, sampled from the stem cell graft. The origin of the receptors is a human donor who donated a stem cell graft to a child with combined immunodeficiency.

This clonotype showed up many times. V and J are TRBV4-3 and TRBJ2-3; 10 nucleotides match TRBD1. Germline loops: CDR1 LGHNA, CDR2 YSLEER. Unmatched junction bases numbered 11, after V lost 5 bases and J lost 3 bases. CDR3 length equals 17 residues. This CDR3 is CASSGFAPGQGTDTQYF. The CDR3 region has the DNA TGCGCCAGCAGCGGGTTTGCACCGGGACAGGGGACAGATACGCAGTATTTT.

Only a few counts were recorded for this clonotype. The chain couples TRBV9 to TRBJ2-3; the match to TRBD2 covers 11 bases. CDR3 size: 15 residues. After removal of 4 bases from V and 4 bases from J, the junction contained 5 bases not matched to a gene. Germline-derived CDR1 and CDR2 are SGDLS and YYNGEE. The CDR3: CASSPAGLAADTQYF. As DNA, the CDR3 is TGTGCCAGCAGCCCGGCGGGACTAGCGGCAGATACGCAGTATTTT.

The chain employs TRBV7-7 and TRBJ2-1; 12 bases match TRBD1. V was pared by 5 bases and J by 12 bases, with 5 bases of the junction left unmatched. This CDR3 is built from 13 residues. In germline, CDR1 is SSHAT, CDR2 FNYEAQ (reference sequence). The CDR3 region is CASSPRDRGLQFF. The CDR3 DNA reads as TGTGCCAGCAGCCCCCGGGACAGGGGGCTGCAGTTCTTC.

This sequence joins TRBV20-1 and TRBJ2-7; the match to TRBD2 covers 7 bases. The junction had 8 bases not matched to a gene; V was cut back by 0 bases and J by 3 bases. Germline-derived CDR1 and CDR2 are DFQATT and SNEGSKA (reference sequence). This CDR3 contains 15 residues. CDR3: CSARDSQRDYYEQYF. The CDR3 DNA sequence: TGCAGTGCTAGAGATTCCCAGCGGGATTACTACGAGCAGTACTTC.

The genes are TRBV6-2 or TRBV6-3 and TRBJ2-7; 8 bases align to TRBD2. This CDR3 is built from 14 residues. Germline V gives CDR1 MNHEY, CDR2 SVGEGT. V was pared by 5 bases and J by 3 bases, with 6 bases of the junction left unmatched. This CDR3 reads CASSTGLEIYEQYF. In nucleotides, the CDR3 is TGTGCCAGCAGTACGGGACTAGAAATCTACGAGCAGTACTTC.

J is TRBJ2-2 and V is TRBV7-2; maybe TRBD1 (5 bases). V was pared by 4 bases and J by 7 bases, with 13 bases between. The CDR3 is 14 residues long. Germline CDR1 SGHTA, CDR2 FQGNSA. The CDR3 spells CASSSGAGVGELFF. CDR3 in DNA: TGTGCCAGCAGCTCTGGGGCCGGCGTCGGGGAGCTGTTTTTT.

This clonotype was seen a few times. The V call is TRBV5-5, the J call TRBJ2-1; a possible D gene is TRBD1 (6 bases). Germline V gene lookup returns CDR1 SGHKS and CDR2 YYEKEE (reference sequence). V was cut by 1 base and J by 1 base, with 9 bases left in between. This CDR3 is built from 15 residues. The CDR3 sequence is CASSLQQGSYNEQFF. CDR3 nucleotides: TGTGCCAGCAGCTTGCAACAGGGTTCCTACAATGAGCAGTTCTTC.

The DNA of the CDR3 is TGTGCCAGCAGCTCGGACAGGGGAAACGAGCAGTACTTC. The encoded protein is CASSSDRGNEQYF. The gene calls are TRBV7-8 and TRBJ2-7; 9 bases match TRBD1. The CDR3 has 13 residues. CDR1 SGHVS and CDR2 FQNEAQ come from the germline V gene. Trimming cost V 4 bases and J 5 bases; bases outside gene matches: 3.